The source of this T cell receptor beta chain is a study of post-analysis software for immune sequencing data. Study context: The disease courses covered relapsing-remitting, secondary progressive and progressive-relapsing multiple sclerosis. General observations from the study: With TRBV5-6, TRBV5-1 and TRBV20-1 included, a handful of TRBV segments were more frequent in patients than in controls. When compared against controls, multiple sclerosis patients showed significantly lower normalized Chao1 diversity.

The CDR3 is made up of 14 amino acids. Germline V gene data show CDR1 as WNHNN and CDR2 as SYGVQD (reference sequence). V lost 6 bases, J lost 6 bases, and 16 bases lay in between. Unique-molecular-identifier-tagged TCR beta cDNA libraries were used. T cells, roughly 0.95 to 10 million of them, yielded roughly 0.5 million cDNA molecules. Using its own MiXCR run on the PCR reads, TCRdb lists one record per CDR3 protein. This sample has 350,000 to 450,000 distinct CDR3 sequences; approximately 39% occur once, and the top ten carry roughly 8.2%. Worth noting for this clonotype: Its antigen is not known. A much larger clone differs from this one at a single base, so this may be a read error.

This sequence originates from a girl aged 2 to 10 with multiple sclerosis. The J gene is TRBJ2-3, the V gene TRBV10-1; TRBD1 or TRBD2 may be the D gene (6 bases each). Sequences were obtained from blood. The CDR3 sequence: CASRVGGNVDTQYF. The CDR3, as DNA: TGCGCCAGCAGGGTAGGGGGGAACGTTGATACGCAGTATTTT.